The entry that follows covers one TCR beta chain sequence. What it recognizes is unknown. The record originates from a study of T cell repertoires in cytomegalovirus infection. About the research overall: Indicated by public TCR beta signatures were CMV infection and matching HLA type. Study-wide results and caveats: Predominance within the ex vivo response was attributable to HLA-C-restricted CMV-specific TCR beta clonotypes. Pooled public TCR beta family frequency picked out CMV carriers with the relevant HLA.

A single record per CDR3 protein comes from TCRdb applying MiXCR to the reads. The repertoire holds about 250,000 distinct CDR3 sequences, with 9% to 15% as singletons. The CDR3 consists of 16 residues. The germline gives CDR1 DFQATT, CDR2 SNEGSKA (reference sequence). V gene TRBV20-1 combines with J gene TRBJ2-5; 13 positions agree with TRBD2. The sequencing sample was made of PBMCs. This TCR was sampled from a human donor in good health (CMV status not recorded). Some clones in this sample may be carry-over from other donors' samples. For the CDR3, the DNA is TGCAGCGGAGAACTAGCGGGGGGGCCGTGGCAAGAGACCCAGTACTTC. Protein sequence: CSGELAGGPWQETQYF.